The next 4 T cell receptor beta chains were all read from a single sample in a study of blood T cell repertoires in COVID-19. Measured with immunoSEQ multiplex PCR; TCRdb has only the in-frame clones, and not every one. There are 290,000 or so clones in the sample; about nine tenths occur only once, and 1% to 1.3% lies in the top ten. The sample taken for sequencing was PBMCs or T cells enriched from blood (not recorded which). Receptors were obtained from a woman aged 25-40 years who had recovered from COVID-19.

This chain connects TRBV28 to TRBJ1-4; 8 nucleotides match TRBD1. Germline V gene sequence: CDR1 MDHEN, CDR2 SYDVKM. The V segment lost 7 bases and the J segment 7 bases; nucleotides outside the gene matches: 2. The CDR3 extends over 12 amino acids. CDR3 bases: TGTGCCAGCAATACAGGGGGTGAAAAACTGTTTTTT. It yields the protein CASNTGGEKLFF.

V and J are TRBV28 and TRBJ1-6; D may be TRBD1 (6 bases). Trimming removed 6 bases at V and 5 bases at J, with 14 bases between. The CDR3 has 15 amino acids. Germline CDR1 reads MDHEN; CDR2 reads SYDVKM. CDR3 sequence (DNA): TGTGCCAGCAGGGGACACGCTATGGATAATTCACCCCTCCACTTT. It yields the protein CASRGHAMDNSPLHF.

The V call is TRBV7-8, the J call TRBJ1-5, with TRBD1 as a possible D gene (6 bases). CDR1 is SGHVS, CDR2 FQNEAQ, per germline. Trimming left V 2 bases short and J 2 bases short, with 7 bases between. The CDR3 runs to 14 residues. CDR3 bases: TGTGCCAGCAGCTTACCAGGGGGCAATCAGCCCCAGCATTTT. It specifies CASSLPGGNQPQHF.

The V and J genes are TRBV7-2 and TRBJ2-2; 12 bases map to TRBD2. V lost 2 bases and J lost 6; bases outside the gene matches: 13. CDR1 SGHTA and CDR2 FQGNSA come from the germline V gene. This CDR3 has 19 residues. CDR3 protein: CASSLSGLAGGRRAGELFF. The CDR3 region has the DNA TGTGCCAGCAGCTTATCGGGGCTAGCGGGAGGGAGAAGGGCCGGGGAGCTGTTTTTT. The entire variable domain, with the rest obtained from reference TRBV7-2 and TRBJ2-2, is as follows: GAGVSQSPSNKVTEKGKDVELRCDPISGHTALYWYRQSLGQGLEFLIYFQGNSAPDKSGLPSDRFSAERTGGSVSTLTIQRTQQEDSAVYLCASSLSGLAGGRRAGELFFGEGSRLTVL.